These 9 T cell receptor beta chains were sequenced from one sample in a study of identical twins (dated by TCRdb to 2016 to 2018). Library prep was done by 5' RACE. The reads were generated on an Illumina HiSeq 2000. The public reads were reprocessed in TCRdb via fastp at Q25 and MiXCR, keeping in-frame beta chains. A single entry per CDR3 protein holds the most common genes and DNA from its merged rows. Recorded for this sample are 350,000 to 450,000 distinct CDR3 sequences; roughly 18% of them occurred a single time. The ten largest clones take up 9.5% to 15% of the sample. Source material: naive T cells sorted from blood. This specimen's cell subset or site label, interpreted: cells isolated with a human naive T-cell isolation kit. The source of these receptors is a man aged 50 to 59 in good health.

There are a few counts of this clonotype. The chain couples TRBV5-8 to TRBJ2-4; the match to TRBD2 covers 10 bases. This CDR3 has 16 residues. Trimming removed 4 bases from V and 5 bases from J; junction bases left unmatched: 9. Per the germline V gene, CDR1 is SGHTS and CDR2 is YDEGEE. CDR3 nucleotide sequence: TGTGCCAGCAGCCTATCGAGCGGGAGGGTCGAAAACATTCAGTACTTC. It codes for CASSLSSGRVENIQYF.

This clonotype appeared many times. J is TRBJ1-2 and V is TRBV20-1; possible D gene TRBD1, 6 bases. The CDR3 has 12 residues. Germline V CDR1 and CDR2: DFQATT, SNEGSKA (reference sequence). V lost 5 bases and J 8 bases, leaving 15 bases between the germline ends. This chain's CDR3 is CSAGQQKGGYTF. CDR3 coding DNA: TGCAGTGCTGGACAGCAAAAGGGAGGCTACACCTTC.

This clonotype was seen only a few times. The rearrangement joins TRBV4-2 to TRBJ2-5, with 7 bases that match TRBD1. After removal of 0 bases from V and 7 bases from J, the junction contained 8 bases not matched to a gene. The CDR3 runs to 15 residues. The germline CDR1 and CDR2 sequences are LGHNA and YNFKEQ. CDR3 loop: CASSQEQGTQTTQYF. In DNA, the CDR3 is TGTGCCAGCAGCCAAGAACAGGGGACCCAGACGACCCAGTACTTC.

This clonotype showed up just a few times. The chain recombines TRBV20-1 with TRBJ2-5, with no clear D. The germline V gene encodes CDR1 DFQATT and CDR2 SNEGSKA (reference sequence). The length of the CDR3 is 13 residues. V lost 6 bases and J 3 bases, leaving 14 bases between the germline ends. CDR3 protein: CSAAQAPKETQYF. The DNA of the CDR3 is TGCAGTGCCGCGCAAGCCCCAAAAGAGACCCAGTACTTC.

Concerning this clonotype: Possible read error: a much larger clone is one base away. This chain joins TRBV7-2 and TRBJ2-2; TRBD1 agrees at 8 bases. The CDR3 covers 15 residues. Germline values: CDR1 SGHTA, CDR2 FQGNSA. With 6 bases clipped from V and 0 bases from J, the junction kept 3 bases outside the gene matches. The CDR3 sequence is CASREQGANTGELFF. The CDR3 DNA sequence: TGTGCCAGCAGGGAACAGGGGGCGAACACCGGGGAGCTGTTTTTT.

This chain links TRBV29-1 with TRBJ2-7; D perhaps matches TRBD2 (5 bases). V was shortened by 2 bases and J by 3 bases, with 14 bases between the two germline ends. CDR3 length: 14 amino acids. Germline V lookup: CDR1 SQVTM, CDR2 ANQGSEA. The CDR3 DNA reads TGCAGCGTTGAACCGCGGACTGGCAACTACGAGCAGTACTTC. It specifies CSVEPRTGNYEQYF.

The chain is built from TRBV4-1 and TRBJ2-7, with 8 bases fitting TRBD1. The CDR3 has 15 amino acids. The junction had 7 bases not matched to a gene; V was cut back by 4 bases and J by 2 bases. Germline V lookup: CDR1 MGHRA, CDR2 YSYEKL. The CDR3, as DNA: TGCGCCAGCAGCCGAGTAGGACAGGGAGCCTACGAGCAGTACTTC. It translates to CASSRVGQGAYEQYF.

This clonotype was found once. This chain links TRBV6-2 or TRBV6-3 with TRBJ2-2; D might be TRBD2 (6 bases). Germline V lookup: CDR1 MNHEY, CDR2 SVGEGT. The germline V and J ends were trimmed by 8 bases and 2 bases, with 6 bases remaining between them. This CDR3 has 12 residues. The CDR3 region has the DNA TGTGCCAGCGGGACTAACACCGGGGAGCTGTTTTTT. This gives the protein CASGTNTGELFF.

This clonotype was seen only a few times. The chain links TRBV10-3 to TRBJ2-1; 9 bases match TRBD2. CDR3 length equals 13 residues. Germline CDR1 is ENHRY and CDR2 is SYGVKD. V was clipped by 4 bases and J by 10 bases; unmatched bases: 5. CDR3 in amino acids: CAISVPSGEEQFF. The CDR3 DNA is TGTGCCATCAGTGTGCCTAGCGGGGAAGAGCAGTTCTTC.